A selection of T cell receptor beta chains follows, all from one sample in a study of T cell responses to AZD1222 COVID-19 vaccine. Measured with immunoSEQ multiplex PCR; TCRdb has only the in-frame clones, and not every one. The data show roughly 200,000 clones, roughly 93% seen once. Sequencing used peripheral blood, obtained 28 days after the second dose of the MenACWY control vaccine. The receptors derive from an adult who received the MenACWY meningococcal vaccine as a control. Each CDR3 is given with its conserved first and last residue. Each record gives: V gene, J gene, D gene, CDR3 protein, CDR3 DNA. A D gene is named only where the DNA matches it firmly.

V: TRBV4-1; J: TRBJ1-1; D: NA; CDR3: CASSQAPMREDLNTEAFF; DNA: TGCGCCAGCAGCCAAGCTCCAATGAGGGAGGACTTGAACACTGAAGCTTTCTTT
V: TRBV5-1; J: TRBJ1-1; D: TRBD1; CDR3: CASSLGWTGVNTEAFF; DNA: TGCGCCAGCAGCTTGGGTTGGACAGGGGTGAACACTGAAGCTTTCTTT
V: TRBV24-1; J: TRBJ1-1; D: NA; CDR3: CATRGSSNTEAFF; DNA: TGTGCCACCCGAGGATCTTCGAACACTGAAGCTTTCTTT
V: TRBV7-2; J: TRBJ2-3; D: NA; CDR3: CASSLEYSDTQYF; DNA: TGTGCCAGCAGCTTAGAGTATTCAGATACGCAGTATTTT
V: TRBV30; J: TRBJ1-2; D: NA; CDR3: CAWSEGPFNYGYTF; DNA: TGTGCCTGGAGTGAAGGGCCATTTAACTATGGCTACACCTTC
V: TRBV28; J: TRBJ2-6; D: NA; CDR3: CASSLWQGSGANVLTF; DNA: TGTGCCAGCAGTTTATGGCAGGGTTCGGGGGCCAACGTCCTGACTTTC
V: TRBV18; J: TRBJ1-1; D: TRBD1; CDR3: CASSPPRGRVNTEAFF; DNA: TGTGCCAGCTCACCACCCAGGGGGCGCGTGAACACTGAAGCTTTCTTT
V: TRBV12-3/TRBV12-4; J: TRBJ1-3; D: NA; CDR3: CASSRGRGNTIYF; DNA: TGTGCCAGCAGTCGGGGACGGGGAAACACCATATATTTT
V: TRBV24-1; J: TRBJ1-3; D: NA; CDR3: CATSDPTGFGNTIYF; DNA: TGTGCCACCAGTGACCCCACAGGGTTCGGAAACACCATATATTTT
V: TRBV6-5; J: TRBJ1-6; D: NA; CDR3: CASSYSSLGYNSPLHF; DNA: TGTGCCAGCAGTTACTCTTCTCTAGGGTATAATTCACCCCTCCACTTT
V: TRBV7-8; J: TRBJ1-3; D: TRBD1; CDR3: CASSNRGLLGDTIYF; DNA: TGTGCCAGCAGTAACAGGGGATTGCTGGGAGACACCATATATTTT
V: TRBV3-1/TRBV3-2; J: TRBJ2-5; D: TRBD2; CDR3: CASSQARAGGGETQYF; DNA: TGTGCCAGCAGCCAGGCTAGAGCGGGGGGAGGTGAGACCCAGTACTTC
V: TRBV28; J: TRBJ1-2; D: NA; CDR3: CASSPPVRNGGYTF; DNA: TGTGCCAGCAGCCCCCCAGTGAGGAACGGAGGCTACACCTTC
V: TRBV7-2; J: TRBJ1-3; D: NA; CDR3: CASSSGPYSGNTIYF; DNA: TGTGCCAGCAGCTCTGGTCCCTACTCTGGAAACACCATATATTTT